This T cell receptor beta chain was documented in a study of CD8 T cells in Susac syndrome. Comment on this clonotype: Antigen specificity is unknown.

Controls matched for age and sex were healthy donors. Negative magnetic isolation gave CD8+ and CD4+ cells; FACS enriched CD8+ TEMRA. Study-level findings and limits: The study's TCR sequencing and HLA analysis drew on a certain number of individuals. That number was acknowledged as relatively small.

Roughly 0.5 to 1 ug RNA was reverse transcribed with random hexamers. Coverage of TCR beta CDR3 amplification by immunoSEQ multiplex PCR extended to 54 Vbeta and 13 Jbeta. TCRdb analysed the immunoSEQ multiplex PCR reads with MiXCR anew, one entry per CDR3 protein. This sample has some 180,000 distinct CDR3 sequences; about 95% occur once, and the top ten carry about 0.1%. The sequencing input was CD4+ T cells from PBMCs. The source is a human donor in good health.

The CDR3 reads CSATVAAATLYEQYF. DNA of the CDR3: TGCAGTGCAACCGTAGCAGCGGCCACCCTCTACGAGCAGTACTTC. This chain uses TRBV20-1 with TRBJ2-7, with TRBD2 as a possible D gene (5 bases). The CDR3 has 15 amino acids. Germline V gives CDR1 DFQATT, CDR2 SNEGSKA (reference sequence). V shed 6 bases and J shed 3 bases, with 21 bases lying between them.